The rows below give T cell receptor beta chains drawn from one sample of a study of cytomegalovirus exposure and HLA in healthy donors. Method: immunoSEQ multiplex PCR; TCRdb's copy keeps in-frame clones and lacks some. The sample holds 150,000 to 200,000 clones; around 83% are singletons and the top ten take 4.1%. The sequenced sample consisted of PBMCs. These receptors all come from a man between 45 and 60 years old in good health and CMV-seropositive. The CDR3 runs from the conserved cysteine through the conserved F or W. A D gene is named only where the DNA matches it firmly. For some rows the clone size is stated as once, few or many, or as a class when expanded; others skip it.

cdr3_nt cdr3_aa j_call d_call v_call clone_size
TGCGCCAGCAGCTTGGTTCCTGGCCTCAATGAGCAGTTCTTC CASSLVPGLNEQFF TRBJ2-1 . TRBV5-1 .
TGCGCCAGCAGCCCCGGACTGGATACGCAGTATTTT CASSPGLDTQYF TRBJ2-3 . TRBV4-1 .
TGTGCCAGCGGGAGGGACTATGGCTACACCTTC CASGRDYGYTF TRBJ1-2 . TRBV6-5 .
TGTGCCACCAGCAGTTTAGGGGCAGATACGCAGTATTTT CATSSLGADTQYF TRBJ2-3 . TRBV15 .
TGTGCCAGCAGCTCAGGGGTCCACGAGCAGTACTTC CASSSGVHEQYF TRBJ2-7 . TRBV7-2 .
TGTGCCAGCAGTTTAATTCCCCACGGGGGAACGAACATGAAGAATGAAGCTTTCTTT CASSLIPHGGTNMKNEAFF TRBJ1-1 . TRBV27 few
TGCGCCAGCAGCATACTAAATTCAAATGAGCAGTTCTTC CASSILNSNEQFF TRBJ2-1 . TRBV5-1 .
TGTGCCAGCAGCTTGGGGGGACAGGGATGGGGGGGCTACGAGCAGTACTTC CASSLGGQGWGGYEQYF TRBJ2-7 TRBD1 TRBV5-5 .
TGTGCCAGCAGCCGCGACTCCACTAGCGGGAGGGGTAATGAGCAGTTCTTC CASSRDSTSGRGNEQFF TRBJ2-1 TRBD2 TRBV9 once
TGTGCCAGCAGCTTATCCCTTCCGACAGGTAAAAATCAGCCCCAGCATTTT CASSLSLPTGKNQPQHF TRBJ1-5 . TRBV7-2 .
TGTGCCAGCAGTTCGGGACAGGTGGGGGACTATGGCTACACCTTC CASSSGQVGDYGYTF TRBJ1-2 TRBD1 TRBV28 .
TGTGCCAGCACCTTTTATGGGTTTCGGGGTGGGGATAATTCACCCCTCCACTTT CASTFYGFRGGDNSPLHF TRBJ1-6 . TRBV28 .
TGTGCCAGCAGCCAAACTAGCGGGGGGCCCCTCAATGAGCAGTTCTTC CASSQTSGGPLNEQFF TRBJ2-1 TRBD2 TRBV7-2 .
TGCAGCGTGGGGGGACCGATCTCCTACAATGAGCAGTTCTTC CSVGGPISYNEQFF TRBJ2-1 . TRBV29-1 .
TGTGCCAGCTCACCACTGACAGGGGATTCACCCCTCCACTTT CASSPLTGDSPLHF TRBJ1-6 TRBD1 TRBV18 .
TGCGCCAGCAGCCAAGACAGAACTAACTATGGCTACACCTTC CASSQDRTNYGYTF TRBJ1-2 . TRBV4-1 few
TGTAGCGTTGATCCCCTTAACACCGGGGAGTTGTTTTTT CSVDPLNTGELFF TRBJ2-2 . TRBV29-1 .
TGCAGCACCCTCGGACAGGGGGCGACCGGGGAGCTGTTTTTT CSTLGQGATGELFF TRBJ2-2 TRBD1 TRBV29-1 .
TGTGCCAGCAATCTGGGGGGACCGAACACCGGGGAGCTGTTTTTT CASNLGGPNTGELFF TRBJ2-2 . TRBV5-6 few
TGCGCCAGCAAGGAGGGCCTGAACACTGAAGCTTTCTTT CASKEGLNTEAFF TRBJ1-1 . TRBV5-1 .
TGTGCCATCAGCCTCGGACAGGGTAACACCGGGGAGCTGTTTTTT CAISLGQGNTGELFF TRBJ2-2 TRBD1 TRBV10-3 .
TGCGCCAGCAGGACAGGGGGAGGTCAAGAGACCCAGTACTTC CASRTGGGQETQYF TRBJ2-5 TRBD1 TRBV5-1 few
TGCGCCAGCAGCTCTACAGGGGCCTACGAGCAGTACTTC CASSSTGAYEQYF TRBJ2-7 TRBD1 TRBV5-1 once
TGCGCCAGCAGCGCAAGCGGGAGGGAACCCTACAATGAGCAGTTCTTC CASSASGREPYNEQFF TRBJ2-1 TRBD2 TRBV5-1 .
TGTGCCAGTAGCCGGTTATCGGGACAGGGTACTGGAAACACCATATATTTT CASSRLSGQGTGNTIYF TRBJ1-3 TRBD1 TRBV19 few
TGCGCCAGCAGCTTGGCAGTCGGGGGGGGAAAAGAGACCCAGTACTTC CASSLAVGGGKETQYF TRBJ2-5 TRBD2 TRBV5-1 .
TGTGCCAGCAGCCAAGAGGGCTTAGGGGGATACGAGCAGTACTTC CASSQEGLGGYEQYF TRBJ2-7 . TRBV4-2 once
TGTGCCAGCAGTCGGCAGGGTATCTATGGCTACACCTTC CASSRQGIYGYTF TRBJ1-2 . TRBV28 .
TGTGCCAGTAGTATGATTAGCGGGATCTACTCCTACAATGAGCAGTTCTTC CASSMISGIYSYNEQFF TRBJ2-1 TRBD2 TRBV19 few
TGCGCCAGCAGCCAAGACTTAGGGGGCGCATGGGTGACAACTAATGAAAAACTGTTTTTT CASSQDLGGAWVTTNEKLFF TRBJ1-4 TRBD1 TRBV4-3 few
TGTGCCAGCAGCTTCTACACCGGGGAGCTGTTTTTT CASSFYTGELFF TRBJ2-2 . TRBV7-2 once
TGTGCCGGAAGGGACAGGGGGCCGTTGGAGACCCAGTACTTC CAGRDRGPLETQYF TRBJ2-5 TRBD1 TRBV2 .
TGTGCCAGCAGCTTATTTTTCGGAGCCCGTGGCACAGATACGCAGTATTTT CASSLFFGARGTDTQYF TRBJ2-3 . TRBV7-9 once
TGTGCCCAGCGGGGCTGGGGTTCACCCCTCCACTTT CAQRGWGSPLHF TRBJ1-6 . TRBV2 .
TGCAGCGTTGAAACTCCCGGGACTAGCGGGATCGGCTTCCCCTACGAGCAGTACTTC CSVETPGTSGIGFPYEQYF TRBJ2-7 TRBD2 TRBV29-1 .
TGTGCCAGCAGCCCCGGGACAGGGGAAGAGACCCAGTACTTC CASSPGTGEETQYF TRBJ2-5 TRBD1 TRBV4-2 .
TGCGCCAGCAGTCGAGACACCCACTACGAGCAGTACTTC CASSRDTHYEQYF TRBJ2-7 . TRBV4-3 .
TGTGCCAGCAGTGTGGGCCAGACGAACACCGGGGAGCTGTTTTTT CASSVGQTNTGELFF TRBJ2-2 . TRBV2 .
TGTGCCAGCAGTTACTCCTCTTTT CASSYSSF TRBJ2-3 . TRBV6-7 once
TGCAGCGTTGTGTGGGTGGAGTATAGCACAGATACGCAGTATTTT CSVVWVEYSTDTQYF TRBJ2-3 . TRBV29-1 .
TGCGCCAGCAGCCCGTCCTACGAGCAGTACTTC CASSPSYEQYF TRBJ2-7 . TRBV5-1 few
TGTGCCAGCAGCATGGACAGGGTTGAGAACGAGCAGTACTTC CASSMDRVENEQYF TRBJ2-7 TRBD1 TRBV6-6 .
TGTGCCAGCAGCCTCCGGACAGAAAGCTCCTACGAGCAGTACTTC CASSLRTESSYEQYF TRBJ2-7 . TRBV7-8 .
TGTGCCAGCAGTGAACAGGGGGCGCTGAAAGAGCAGTACTTC CASSEQGALKEQYF TRBJ2-7 TRBD1 TRBV6-1 .
TGTGCCAGCAGCCCGACAGGGGGTAACCTCTATGGCTACACCTTC CASSPTGGNLYGYTF TRBJ1-2 TRBD1 TRBV7-2 .
TGTGCCAGCAGCACTCTAGCCGGGGAGCTGTTTTTT CASSTLAGELFF TRBJ2-2 . TRBV6-5 .
TGTGCCAGCAGCCAAGGGGGGGGGTCCTCCTACGAGCAGTACTTC CASSQGGGSSYEQYF TRBJ2-7 TRBD2 TRBV4-2 few
TGTGCCAGTTCCGGGACTAGGGAGACCCAGTACTTC CASSGTRETQYF TRBJ2-5 TRBD2 TRBV19 once
TGTGCCAGCAGCCCGGGCCCACAGGGCAATCAGCCCCAGCATTTT CASSPGPQGNQPQHF TRBJ1-5 . TRBV6-6 few
TGTGCCAGCAGTTTTGGCAGCTCCTACAATGAGCAGTTCTTC CASSFGSSYNEQFF TRBJ2-1 . TRBV27 .
TGTGCCAGCAGCTTGATACCGGAAGGGGGACCCAATCAGCCCCAGCATTTT CASSLIPEGGPNQPQHF TRBJ1-5 . TRBV5-5 .
TGCGCCAGCAGCAAGACCGGGACACCGAGCACAGATACGCAGTATTTT CASSKTGTPSTDTQYF TRBJ2-3 . TRBV5-1 .
TGTGCCACAAAGGGACAGCAAAGCTCCTACAATGAGCAGTTCTTC CATKGQQSSYNEQFF TRBJ2-1 TRBD1 TRBV10-3 .
TGTGCCAGCAAGGCGGGGCGAGGGGCTGAAGCTTTCTTT CASKAGRGAEAFF TRBJ1-1 . TRBV6-1 few